The present TCR beta chain was sequenced within a study of blood T cell repertoires in COVID-19. Study details: Sites across the United States, Italy and Spain contributed samples from acute and convalescent COVID-19. In each case, the material was cDNA or gDNA derived from T cells, B-cell-depleted T cells, or PBMCs.

This clone was counted a few times. In the source study's methods: How many nucleated cells were present was estimated from reference gene primer amplification. The assay was immunoSEQ multiplex PCR, and TCRdb's table has in-frame clones only and misses some. The DNA gave D and trimming, while V, J and clone size come from that table. Found here are under 250,000 clones, around 82% of them singletons; the top ten hold about 2.3%. CDR1 and CDR2 (germline): LNHDA, SQIVND (reference sequence). V dropped 7 bases and J dropped 0; count of bases not matched to a gene: 6. The CDR3 runs to 15 residues. The TCR comes from a woman in her forties with active or convalescent COVID-19. The chain is built from TRBV19 and TRBJ1-5; 7 bases fit TRBD1. The source material was peripheral blood. CDR3 amino acids: CASIKQGSSNQPQHF. The CDR3 DNA is TGTGCCAGTATTAAACAGGGGTCTAGCAATCAGCCCCAGCATTTT.